Each of the 8 T cell receptor beta chains below was sequenced from the same sample in a study of blood T cell repertoires in COVID-19. Generated by immunoSEQ multiplex PCR, the TCRdb table keeps only in-frame clones and is missing some. In the table there are a few hundred thousand clones, 80% to 90% of which are singletons. Specimen: peripheral blood. All receptors derive from a man aged 55-75 years who had recovered from COVID-19.

J is TRBJ2-7 and V is TRBV18; no reliable D call. The V gene lost 5 bases and the J gene lost 0 bases, with 8 bases spanning the gap. The CDR3 extends over 13 amino acids. Germline V CDR1 and CDR2: KGHSH, LQKENI. The CDR3 here is CASSSWSSYEQYF. For the CDR3, the DNA is TGTGCCAGCTCATCCTGGAGCTCCTACGAGCAGTACTTC.

This sequence joins TRBV3-1 (or the pseudogene TRBV3-2) and TRBJ2-2; the D gene is possibly TRBD1 (6 bases). The CDR3 is 15 amino acids. Trimming pared 4 bases from V and 4 bases from J, leaving 13 bases between. Germline V gives CDR1 LGHDT, CDR2 YNNKEL (reference sequence). In nucleotides, the CDR3 is TGTGCCAGCAGCCGAGGACAGACAGCCACCGGGGAGCTGTTTTTT. Translation: CASSRGQTATGELFF.

This chain joins TRBV5-1 and TRBJ1-6; D remains ambiguous. V lost 0 bases, J lost 9 bases, and 13 bases lay in between. The germline V gene encodes CDR1 SGHRS and CDR2 YFSETQ. This CDR3 has 15 residues. The CDR3 region has the DNA TGCGCCAGCAGCTTGGTGGGCAGTCCCCGTTCACCCCTCCACTTT. As protein: CASSLVGSPRSPLHF.

The chain joins TRBV6-2 or TRBV6-3 to TRBJ1-5; 8 bases line up with TRBD1. Germline V gene lookup returns CDR1 MNHEY and CDR2 SVGEGT. There are 15 residues in the CDR3. The trim removed 4 bases at V and 1 base at J, leaving 3 bases unmatched. The CDR3: CASSSGTGSNQPQHF. CDR3 nucleotides: TGTGCCAGCAGTTCGGGGACAGGAAGCAATCAGCCCCAGCATTTT.

The V gene is TRBV5-6, the J gene TRBJ1-2; no clear D gene. The CDR3 contains 16 residues. With 0 bases removed from V and 3 bases from J, the gap between germline ends came to 15 bases. The germline gives CDR1 SGHDT, CDR2 YYEEEE. CDR3 DNA sequence: TGTGCCAGCAGCTTGGTACGGCGGGCTGCCTACTATGGCTACACCTTC. Protein: CASSLVRRAAYYGYTF.

This chain connects TRBV5-4 to TRBJ2-5; the match to TRBD2 covers 7 bases. The germline CDR1 and CDR2 sequences are SGHNT and YYREEE (reference sequence). Trimming at V came to 4 bases and at J to 5 bases, leaving 14 bases not matched to a gene. The CDR3 has 16 residues. CDR3 in amino acids: CASSPILADGRETQYF. DNA for the CDR3: TGTGCCAGCAGCCCAATCCTAGCGGACGGGAGGGAGACCCAGTACTTC.

This clone has only one observation. The V and J genes are TRBV11-3 and TRBJ2-1, with 8 bases lining up with TRBD2. The CDR3 runs 16 residues. After removal of 0 bases from V and 5 bases from J, the junction contained 6 bases not matched to a gene. Germline values: CDR1 SGHNT, CDR2 YENEEA. Here the CDR3 DNA reads TGTGCCAGCAGCTTAGATAGTGGACTAGCCCACAATGAGCAGTTCTTC. Translation gives CASSLDSGLAHNEQFF.

The chain uses TRBV19 and TRBJ1-2, with TRBD1 identical over 7 bases. The CDR3 sequence is 16 residues long. Per the germline V gene, CDR1 is LNHDA and CDR2 is SQIVND (reference sequence). The V gene end was trimmed by 1 base and the J gene end by 3 bases; junction bases not matched to a gene: 8. The CDR3 protein is CASSIGRGRIDYGYTF. CDR3 in DNA: TGTGCCAGTAGTATAGGTAGGGGGCGCATCGACTATGGCTACACCTTC.